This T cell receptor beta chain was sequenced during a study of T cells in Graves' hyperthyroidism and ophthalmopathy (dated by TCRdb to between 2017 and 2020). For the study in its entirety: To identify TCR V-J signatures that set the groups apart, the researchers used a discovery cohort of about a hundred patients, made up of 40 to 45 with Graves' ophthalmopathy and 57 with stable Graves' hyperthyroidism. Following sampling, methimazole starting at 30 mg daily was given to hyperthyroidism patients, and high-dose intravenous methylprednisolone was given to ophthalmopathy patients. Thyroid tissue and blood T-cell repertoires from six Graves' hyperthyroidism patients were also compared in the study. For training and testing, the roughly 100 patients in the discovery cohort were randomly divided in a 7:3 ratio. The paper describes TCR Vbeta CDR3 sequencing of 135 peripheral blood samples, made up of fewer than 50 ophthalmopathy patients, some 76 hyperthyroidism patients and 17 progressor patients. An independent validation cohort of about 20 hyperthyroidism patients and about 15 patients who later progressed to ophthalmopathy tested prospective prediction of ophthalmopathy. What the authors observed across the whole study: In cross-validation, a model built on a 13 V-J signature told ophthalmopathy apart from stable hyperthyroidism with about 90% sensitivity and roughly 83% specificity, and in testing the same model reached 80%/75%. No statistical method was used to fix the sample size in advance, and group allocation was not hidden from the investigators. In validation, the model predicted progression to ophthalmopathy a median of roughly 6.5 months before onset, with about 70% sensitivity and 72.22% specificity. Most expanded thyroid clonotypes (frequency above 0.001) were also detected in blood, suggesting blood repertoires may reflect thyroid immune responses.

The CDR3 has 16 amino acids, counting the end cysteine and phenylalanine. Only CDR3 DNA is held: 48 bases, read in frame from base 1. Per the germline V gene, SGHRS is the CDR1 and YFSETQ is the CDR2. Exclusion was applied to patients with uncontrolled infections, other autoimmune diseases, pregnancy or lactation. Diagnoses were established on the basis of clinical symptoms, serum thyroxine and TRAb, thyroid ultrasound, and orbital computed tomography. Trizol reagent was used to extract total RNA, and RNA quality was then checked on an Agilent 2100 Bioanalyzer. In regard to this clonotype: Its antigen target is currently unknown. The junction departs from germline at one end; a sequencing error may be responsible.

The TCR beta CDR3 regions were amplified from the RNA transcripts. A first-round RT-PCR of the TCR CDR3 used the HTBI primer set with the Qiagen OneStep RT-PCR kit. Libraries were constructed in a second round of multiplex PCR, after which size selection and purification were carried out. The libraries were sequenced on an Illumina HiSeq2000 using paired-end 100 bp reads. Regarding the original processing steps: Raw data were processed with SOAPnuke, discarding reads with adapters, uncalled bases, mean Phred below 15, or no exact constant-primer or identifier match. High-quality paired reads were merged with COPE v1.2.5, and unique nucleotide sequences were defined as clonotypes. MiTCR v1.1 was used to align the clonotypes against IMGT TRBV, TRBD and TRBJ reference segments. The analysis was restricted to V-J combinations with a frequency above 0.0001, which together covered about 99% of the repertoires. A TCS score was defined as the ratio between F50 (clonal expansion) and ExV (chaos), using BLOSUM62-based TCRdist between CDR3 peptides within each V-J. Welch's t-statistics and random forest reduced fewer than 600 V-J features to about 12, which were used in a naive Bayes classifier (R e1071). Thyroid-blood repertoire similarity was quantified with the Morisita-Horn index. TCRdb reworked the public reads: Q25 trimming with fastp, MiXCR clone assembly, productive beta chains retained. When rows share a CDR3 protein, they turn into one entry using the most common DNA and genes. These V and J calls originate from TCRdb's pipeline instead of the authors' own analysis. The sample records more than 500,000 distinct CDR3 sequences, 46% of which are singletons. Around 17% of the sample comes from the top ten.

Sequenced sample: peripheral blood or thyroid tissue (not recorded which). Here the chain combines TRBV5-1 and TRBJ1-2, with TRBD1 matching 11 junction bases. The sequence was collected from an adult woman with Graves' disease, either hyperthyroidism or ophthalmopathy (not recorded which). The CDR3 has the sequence CASSSGGQGGNYGYTF. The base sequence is TGTGCCAGCAGCTCAGGGGGACAGGGGGGTAACTATGGCTACACCTTC. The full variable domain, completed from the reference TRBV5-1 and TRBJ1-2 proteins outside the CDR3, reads KAGVTQTPRYLIKTRGQQVTLSCSPISGHRSVSWYQQTPGQGLQFLFEYFSETQRNKGNFPGRFSGRQFSNSRSEMNVSTLELGDSALYLCASSSGGQGGNYGYTFGSGTRLTVV.